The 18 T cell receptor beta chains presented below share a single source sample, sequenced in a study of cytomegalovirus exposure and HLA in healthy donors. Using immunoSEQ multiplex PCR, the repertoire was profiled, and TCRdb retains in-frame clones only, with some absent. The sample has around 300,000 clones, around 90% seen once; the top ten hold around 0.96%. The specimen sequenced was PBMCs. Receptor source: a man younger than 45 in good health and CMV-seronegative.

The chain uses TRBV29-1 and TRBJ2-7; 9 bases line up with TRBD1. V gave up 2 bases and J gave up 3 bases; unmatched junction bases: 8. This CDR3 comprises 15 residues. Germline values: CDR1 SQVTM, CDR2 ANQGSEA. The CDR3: CSVESRVTGGYEQYF. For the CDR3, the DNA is TGCAGCGTTGAAAGCCGCGTGACAGGGGGCTACGAGCAGTACTTC.

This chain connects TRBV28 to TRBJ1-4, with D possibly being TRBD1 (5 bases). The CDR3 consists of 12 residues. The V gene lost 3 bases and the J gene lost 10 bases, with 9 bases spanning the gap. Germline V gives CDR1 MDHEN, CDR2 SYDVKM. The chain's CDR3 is CASSLGGGKLFF. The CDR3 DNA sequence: TGTGCCAGCAGTTTGGGGGGGGGAAAACTGTTTTTT.

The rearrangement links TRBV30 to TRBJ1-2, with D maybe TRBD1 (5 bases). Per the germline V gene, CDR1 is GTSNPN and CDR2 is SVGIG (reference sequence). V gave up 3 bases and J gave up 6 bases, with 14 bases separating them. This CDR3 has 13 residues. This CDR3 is CAWRLQEIHGYTF. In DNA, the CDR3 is TGTGCCTGGAGGTTACAGGAGATACATGGCTACACCTTC.

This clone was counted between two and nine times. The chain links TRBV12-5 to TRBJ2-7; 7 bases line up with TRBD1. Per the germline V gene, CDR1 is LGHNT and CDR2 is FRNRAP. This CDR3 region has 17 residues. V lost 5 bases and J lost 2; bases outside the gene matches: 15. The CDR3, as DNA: TGTGCTAGTGGTCCGGTATTACGGGACAGTGGGACCTACGAGCAGTACTTC. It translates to CASGPVLRDSGTYEQYF.

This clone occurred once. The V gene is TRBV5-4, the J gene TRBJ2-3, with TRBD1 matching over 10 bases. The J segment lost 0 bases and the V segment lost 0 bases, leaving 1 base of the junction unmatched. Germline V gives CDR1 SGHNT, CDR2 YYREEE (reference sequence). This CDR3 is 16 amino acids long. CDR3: CASSLGDRGSTDTQYF. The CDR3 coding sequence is TGTGCCAGCAGCTTGGGGGACAGGGGTAGCACAGATACGCAGTATTTT.

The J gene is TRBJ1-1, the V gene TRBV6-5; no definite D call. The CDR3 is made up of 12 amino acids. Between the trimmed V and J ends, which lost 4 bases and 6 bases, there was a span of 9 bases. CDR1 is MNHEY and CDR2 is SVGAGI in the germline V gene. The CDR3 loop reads CASSSGLAEAFF. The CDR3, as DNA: TGTGCCAGCAGTTCGGGGTTGGCTGAAGCTTTCTTT.

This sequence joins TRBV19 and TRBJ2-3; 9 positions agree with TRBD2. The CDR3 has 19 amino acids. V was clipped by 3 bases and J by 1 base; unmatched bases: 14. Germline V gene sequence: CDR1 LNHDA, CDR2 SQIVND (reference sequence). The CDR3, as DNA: TGTGCCAGTAGTATTGTTTCCCTGCGGGTAGCGGGGGGCACAGATACGCAGTATTTT. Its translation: CASSIVSLRVAGGTDTQYF.

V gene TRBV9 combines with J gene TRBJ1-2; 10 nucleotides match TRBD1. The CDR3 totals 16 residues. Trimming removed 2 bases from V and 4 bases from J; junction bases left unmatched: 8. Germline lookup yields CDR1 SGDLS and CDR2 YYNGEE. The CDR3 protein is CASSVSGTGVIYGYTF. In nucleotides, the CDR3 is TGTGCCAGCAGCGTCTCCGGGACAGGGGTCATCTATGGCTACACCTTC. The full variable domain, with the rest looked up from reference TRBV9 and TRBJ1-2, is DSGVTQTPKHLITATGQRVTLRCSPRSGDLSVYWYQQSLDQGLQFLIQYYNGEERAKGNILERFSAQQFPDLHSELNLSSLELGDSALYFCASSVSGTGVIYGYTFGSGTRLTVV.

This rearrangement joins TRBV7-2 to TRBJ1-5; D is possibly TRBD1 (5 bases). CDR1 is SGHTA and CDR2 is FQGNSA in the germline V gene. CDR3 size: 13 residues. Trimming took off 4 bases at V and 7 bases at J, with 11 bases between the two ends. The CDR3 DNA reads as TGTGCCAGCAGCTCCGTCGGGGGGCAGCCCCAGCATTTT. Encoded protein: CASSSVGGQPQHF.

CDR3 sequence reads: CASSQYGDPGLACHNEQFF. In DNA form, the CDR3 reads TGCGCCAGCAGTCAATACGGCGATCCGGGACTAGCGTGCCACAATGAGCAGTTCTTC. The chain has TRBV23-1 and TRBJ2-1; 10 bases are a match to TRBD2. TRBV23-1 belongs to the ORF category, with a function that is uncertain. This CDR3 has 19 amino acids. The V and J ends lost 1 base and 5 bases, in that order; junction bases with no gene match: 14.

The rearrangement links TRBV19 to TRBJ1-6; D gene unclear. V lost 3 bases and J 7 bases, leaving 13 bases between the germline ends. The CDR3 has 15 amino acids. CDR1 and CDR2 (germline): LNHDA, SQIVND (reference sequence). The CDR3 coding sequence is TGTGCCAGTAGTATTTCTCCCGCGCCAAATTCACCCCTCCACTTT. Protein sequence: CASSISPAPNSPLHF.

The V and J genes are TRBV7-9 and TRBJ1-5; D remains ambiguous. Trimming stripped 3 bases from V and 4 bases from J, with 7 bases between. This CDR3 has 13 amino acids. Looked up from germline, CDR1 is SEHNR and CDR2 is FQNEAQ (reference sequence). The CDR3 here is CASSFEENQPQHF. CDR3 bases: TGTGCCAGCAGCTTTGAGGAGAATCAGCCCCAGCATTTT.

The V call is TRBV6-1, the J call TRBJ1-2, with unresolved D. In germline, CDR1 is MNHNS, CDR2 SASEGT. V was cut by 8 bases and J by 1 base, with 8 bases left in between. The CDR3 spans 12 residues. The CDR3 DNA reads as TGTGCCAGCGAGCCTTTTAACTATGGCTACACCTTC. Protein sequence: CASEPFNYGYTF.

The CDR3: CATSRGTGGTYEQYF. CDR3 in DNA: TGTGCCACCAGCAGAGGTACAGGGGGTACCTACGAGCAGTACTTC. The chain employs TRBV15 and TRBJ2-7; TRBD1 matches 8 bases. This CDR3 has 15 residues. J lost 2 bases, V lost 1 base, and 4 bases had no gene match. The V gene's germline CDR1 is LNHNV and CDR2 YYDKDF (reference sequence).

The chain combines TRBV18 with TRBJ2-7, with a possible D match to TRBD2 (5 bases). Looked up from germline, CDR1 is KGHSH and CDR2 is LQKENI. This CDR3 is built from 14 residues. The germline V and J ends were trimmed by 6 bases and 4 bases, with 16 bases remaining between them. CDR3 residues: CASSPDGGGYEQYF. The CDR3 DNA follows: TGTGCCAGCTCTCCTGACGGAGGAGGATACGAGCAGTACTTC.

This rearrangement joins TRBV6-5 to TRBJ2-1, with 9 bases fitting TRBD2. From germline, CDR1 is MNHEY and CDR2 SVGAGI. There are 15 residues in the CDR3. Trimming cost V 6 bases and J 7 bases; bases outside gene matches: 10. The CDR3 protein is CASRADSGGRNEQFF. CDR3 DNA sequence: TGTGCCAGCAGAGCCGATAGCGGGGGTAGGAATGAGCAGTTCTTC.

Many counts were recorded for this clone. CDR3 sequence reads: CASSWDRVGEQYF. CDR3 bases: TGTGCCAGCAGCTGGGACAGGGTAGGCGAGCAGTACTTC. The V and J genes are TRBV5-6 and TRBJ2-7, with 9 bases lining up with TRBD1. Germline V gene sequence: CDR1 SGHDT, CDR2 YYEEEE. V shed 3 bases, J shed 6 bases, and the junction held 4 bases outside the gene matches. The CDR3 extends over 13 amino acids.

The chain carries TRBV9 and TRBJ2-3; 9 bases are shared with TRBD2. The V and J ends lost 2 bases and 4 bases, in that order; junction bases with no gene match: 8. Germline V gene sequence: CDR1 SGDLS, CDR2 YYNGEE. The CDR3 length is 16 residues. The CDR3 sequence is CASSVGGGASADTQYF. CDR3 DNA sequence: TGTGCCAGCAGCGTGGGCGGGGGGGCCTCGGCAGATACGCAGTATTTT.